The 9 T cell receptor beta chains below all came from one sample that was sequenced in a study of T-cell reconstitution after alpha-beta-depleted transplantation in children. Unique molecular identifiers were used in preparing the TCRbeta library. TCRdb re-analysed the PCR reads in MiXCR, keeping a single row per CDR3 protein. The table records around 190,000 distinct CDR3 sequences, about 7% of them present only once. This sample comprised PBMCs, obtained before TCRalphabeta/CD19-depleted stem cell transplant. The receptors were sampled from a boy aged 2 to 10 with acute lymphoblastic leukemia, due to receive a stem cell transplant.

The chain joins TRBV7-3 to TRBJ2-7; D not certain. Germline lookup yields CDR1 SGHTA and CDR2 FQGTGA. The CDR3 totals 13 residues. The ends were cut back, 6 bases at V and 3 bases at J, with 12 bases in the middle. The CDR3 DNA reads TGTGCCAGCAGTTCCAACTCAGACTACGAGCAGTACTTC. It codes for CASSSNSDYEQYF.

In its sample, this clonotype was seen many times. The chain uses TRBV28 and TRBJ2-3; unclear D gene. The CDR3 has 14 residues. V lost 3 bases, J lost 2 bases, and 9 bases lay in between. Looked up from germline, CDR1 is MDHEN and CDR2 is SYDVKM. Here the CDR3 reads CASSFRTHTDTQYF. CDR3 nucleotides: TGTGCCAGCAGTTTCCGAACACACACAGATACGCAGTATTTT.

This clonotype was picked up many times. The chain carries TRBV2 and TRBJ2-7, with TRBD1 matching 10 bases. The trim removed 6 bases at V and 8 bases at J, leaving 10 bases unmatched. The CDR3 covers 14 residues. CDR1 is SNHLY and CDR2 is FYNNEI in the germline V gene. The CDR3 nucleotides read TGTGCCAGCAGCGCCGACCGGACAGGGGGAAAGCAGTACTTC. It encodes CASSADRTGGKQYF.

As to this clonotype: A clone one base away is much larger, so this may be a read error. The rearrangement links TRBV7-2 to TRBJ2-3, with no clear D. V was trimmed by 5 bases and J by 4 bases, leaving 7 bases between them. This CDR3 spans 12 amino acids. Germline loops: CDR1 SGHTA, CDR2 FQGNSA. CDR3 sequence reads: CASSPDADTQYF. CDR3 nucleotides: TGTGCCAGCAGCCCGGACGCAGATACGCAGTATTTT.

This clonotype came up many times. As the CDR3 is not closed by the conserved phenylalanine or tryptophan, this likely results from a read error. The chain is built from TRBV29-1 and TRBJ2-7; D perhaps matches TRBD2 (5 bases). Trimming left V 6 bases short and J 5 bases short, with 20 bases between. Germline CDR1 reads SQVTM; CDR2 reads ANQGSEA. The CDR3 covers 14 residues. The CDR3 coding sequence is TGCAGCGTGCCTCCTGAGAGGGCAGAAGACGAGCAGTACTTG. This sequence encodes CSVPPERAEDEQYL.

V usage is TRBV4-3 and J usage is TRBJ2-3; D might be TRBD2 (6 bases). The CDR3 is 15 amino acids. Germline V gene lookup returns CDR1 LGHNA and CDR2 YSLEER. Trimming removed 0 bases from V and 7 bases from J, with 14 bases in between. CDR3 amino acids: CASSQDPAGGNTQYF. For the CDR3, the DNA is TGCGCCAGCAGCCAAGATCCAGCGGGCGGTAATACGCAGTATTTT.

This clonotype came up many times. This chain connects TRBV5-6 to TRBJ2-3; 7 positions agree with TRBD1. CDR3 length: 15 residues. V shed 4 bases and J 0 bases; nucleotides not matched to a gene: 5. Germline values: CDR1 SGHDT, CDR2 YYEEEE. This chain's CDR3 is CASSIGTASTDTQYF. CDR3 in DNA: TGTGCCAGCAGCATCGGGACAGCTAGCACAGATACGCAGTATTTT.

This clonotype has a count of ten or more. The chain is built from TRBV27 and TRBJ2-1, with D possibly being TRBD2 (5 bases). CDR1 is MNHEY and CDR2 is SMNVEV in the germline V gene (reference sequence). The V gene lost 2 bases and the J gene lost 2 bases, with 10 bases spanning the gap. The CDR3 length is 15 residues. This CDR3 is CASSLDGVTYNEQFF. CDR3 coding DNA: TGTGCCAGCAGTTTAGACGGGGTTACCTACAATGAGCAGTTCTTC.

In nucleotides, the CDR3 is TGTGCCAGCAGCGAAGGTGGCTCCTATAATTCACCCCTCCACTTT. Translating gives CASSEGGSYNSPLHF. This chain links TRBV7-9 with TRBJ1-6; D gene uncertain. This CDR3 has 15 residues. V dropped 5 bases and J dropped 0 bases, with 8 bases sitting between them. Germline values: CDR1 SEHNR, CDR2 FQNEAQ (reference sequence).